This T cell receptor beta chain was sequenced for a study of low-dose radiotherapy and immunotherapy resistance in tumors. At the level of the study: Radiation delivery to Cohort 1 consisted of 0.5 Gy per fraction every 2 weeks, summing to 6.5 Gy.

Time point specified: after trial treatment. The treatment denotes: LDRT plus nivolumab, ipilimumab, low-dose cyclophosphamide and aspirin (RACIN trial). Germline CDR1 reads SGHRS; CDR2 reads YFSETQ. The V and J ends lost 4 bases and 1 base respectively, with 18 bases between them. The CDR3 runs to 16 residues. Both TCRalpha and TCRbeta chains were reverse transcribed with V-gene-specific primers. Amplification of TCRs used a constant-region primer and V-primer adapter for about 19 PCR cycles. Via MiXCR, TCRdb re-called the reads, giving one row per CDR3 protein. The repertoire holds 95,000 to 100,000 distinct CDR3 sequences, with less than 25% as singletons. This clonotype was seen many times.

This sequence originates from a male donor with prostate cancer. This chain uses TRBV5-1 with TRBJ2-7, with D perhaps matching TRBD1 (6 bases). The sequencing used PBMCs, collected after low-dose radiotherapy plus immunotherapy. The DNA for the CDR3 is TGCGCCAGCAGCCTGGGGCCGACAGGCGGGTCCTACGAGCAGTACTTC. Amino acid sequence: CASSLGPTGGSYEQYF.